Presented here are 10 T cell receptor beta chains from one specimen sequenced in a study of blood T cell repertoires in COVID-19. Profiled with immunoSEQ multiplex PCR; TCRdb holds only in-frame clones, not every one. The sample has 200,000 to 300,000 clones, approximately 86% seen once; the top ten hold about 0.64%. Sequences were obtained from peripheral blood. The receptors stem from a human donor in a cohort sampled during active COVID-19.

The J gene is TRBJ1-1, the V gene TRBV20-1, with no clear D. Between the trimmed V and J ends, which lost 3 bases and 4 bases, there was a span of 15 bases. Germline CDR1 DFQATT, CDR2 SNEGSKA (reference sequence). The CDR3 is 14 amino acids. CDR3 region: CSASQAPRGTEAFF. The CDR3 region has the DNA TGCAGTGCTAGTCAGGCCCCCCGGGGCACTGAAGCTTTCTTT.

V usage is TRBV28 and J usage is TRBJ2-2; D might be TRBD1 (6 bases). V was trimmed by 5 bases and J by 7 bases, leaving 11 bases between them. Germline assignment: CDR1 MDHEN and CDR2 SYDVKM. This CDR3 is 13 amino acids long. Here the CDR3 reads CASSTGNHGELFF. The CDR3 region has the DNA TGTGCCAGCAGTACAGGGAACCACGGGGAGCTGTTTTTT.

CDR3 DNA sequence: TGTGCCAGCAGGACAGGGGCCCCAGGTGAGGGCTACACCTTC. This codes for CASRTGAPGEGYTF. The genes are TRBV7-9 and TRBJ1-2; the match to TRBD1 covers 8 bases. In germline, CDR1 is SEHNR, CDR2 FQNEAQ (reference sequence). The trim removed 6 bases at V and 8 bases at J, leaving 11 bases unmatched. The CDR3 contains 14 residues.

This clone was observed once. V is TRBV7-8 and J is TRBJ1-2; the D is unclear. The ends were cut back, 3 bases at V and 0 bases at J, with 14 bases in the middle. Germline loops: CDR1 SGHVS, CDR2 FQNEAQ. The CDR3 extends over 16 amino acids. CDR3 nucleotides: TGTGCCAGCAGCTTCCTCAATGCTGGAGCTAACTATGGCTACACCTTC. It specifies CASSFLNAGANYGYTF.

This chain uses TRBV18 with TRBJ2-7; D is perhaps TRBD2 (5 bases). CDR1 is KGHSH, CDR2 LQKENI, per germline. V was pared by 1 base and J by 0 bases, with 10 bases between. This CDR3 is 15 amino acids long. This CDR3 reads CASSPLLEVSYEQYF. As DNA, the CDR3 is TGTGCCAGCTCACCACTACTAGAGGTCTCCTACGAGCAGTACTTC.

This clone was observed many times. The CDR3 DNA follows: TGTGCCTGGAGCCCTGGGGACAAATCCTACGAGCAGTACTTC. This encodes CAWSPGDKSYEQYF. The chain is built from TRBV30 and TRBJ2-7; D possibly corresponds to TRBD1 (6 bases). CDR1 is GTSNPN, CDR2 SVGIG, per germline (reference sequence). V was clipped by 3 bases and J by 1 base, with 13 bases between them. This CDR3 has 14 amino acids.

V and J are TRBV14 and TRBJ1-1, with D perhaps TRBD1 (5 bases). The CDR3 is 15 residues long. From germline, CDR1 is SGHDN and CDR2 FVKESK. V lost 1 base and J 1 base, leaving 10 bases between the germline ends. CDR3 amino acids: CASSQARGRNTEAFF. CDR3 nucleotide sequence: TGTGCCAGCAGCCAAGCTCGGGGGAGGAACACTGAAGCTTTCTTT.

The gene calls are TRBV27 and TRBJ1-1, with a possible D match to TRBD1 (5 bases). This CDR3 has 14 amino acids. V was pared by 5 bases and J by 2 bases, with 12 bases between. Germline V gives CDR1 MNHEY, CDR2 SMNVEV (reference sequence). CDR3 protein: CASSRQIKNTEAFF. Here the CDR3 DNA reads TGTGCCAGCAGTAGACAGATAAAAAACACTGAAGCTTTCTTT.

This rearrangement joins TRBV24-1 to TRBJ2-5; TRBD1 aligns across 8 bases. The V gene end was trimmed by 2 bases and the J gene end by 2 bases; junction bases not matched to a gene: 9. Germline loops: CDR1 KGHDR, CDR2 SFDVKD. The CDR3 totals 17 residues. CDR3 residues: CATSDSSTGVRQETQYF. For the CDR3, the DNA is TGTGCCACCAGTGATTCCTCGACAGGGGTGAGGCAAGAGACCCAGTACTTC.

This clone was detected once. The chain couples TRBV12-5 to TRBJ2-7; 7 bases agree with TRBD1. Trimming at V came to 6 bases and at J to 4 bases, leaving 12 bases not matched to a gene. The CDR3 totals 15 residues. Per germline, CDR1 LGHNT and CDR2 FRNRAP. The CDR3 DNA is TGTGCTAGTGGCCCGACCCGGACAGGACCGTACGAGCAGTACTTC. This translates into CASGPTRTGPYEQYF. Supplemented by reference TRBV12-5 and TRBJ2-7, the full variable domain reads DARVTQTPRHKVTEMGQEVTMRCQPILGHNTVFWYRQTMMQGLELLAYFRNRAPLDDSGMPKDRFSAEMPDATLATLKIQPSEPRDSAVYFCASGPTRTGPYEQYFGPGTRLTVT.